The 17 T cell receptor beta chains below all came from one sample that was sequenced in a study of T cells in Graves' hyperthyroidism and ophthalmopathy (dated by TCRdb to the late 2010s). Libraries were constructed by multiplex PCR. Sequencer: Illumina HiSeq 2000. Amplification of TCR beta CDR3 regions was carried out from RNA transcripts. For the first round of RT-PCR on the TCR CDR3, the HTBI primer set was used together with the Qiagen OneStep RT-PCR kit. The public reads were quality trimmed at Q25 with fastp and then assembled into clones with MiXCR by TCRdb, keeping productive beta chains. Each entry is one CDR3 protein sequence, shown with its most common DNA and genes. The sample contains over 700,000 distinct CDR3 sequences, around 39% of them found a single time. The ten top clones hold roughly 8.3% of the sample. Material: blood. The receptors here all came from a man aged 18 to 35 with Graves' hyperthyroidism.

V is TRBV4-3 and J is TRBJ2-7; D gene ambiguous. Trimming took 1 base from V and 3 from J, leaving 16 bases between them. This CDR3 comprises 16 residues. Germline assignment: CDR1 LGHNA and CDR2 YSLEER. CDR3 region: CASSQVSAASLYEQYF. The CDR3 DNA sequence: TGCGCCAGCAGCCAAGTTTCGGCAGCTTCACTCTACGAGCAGTACTTC.

In its sample, this clonotype was seen many times. The chain employs TRBV10-2 and TRBJ1-1; no reliable D call. This CDR3 is built from 13 residues. V lost 5 bases, J lost 5 bases, and 12 bases lay in between. Germline V lookup: CDR1 WSHSY, CDR2 SAAADI. The CDR3 nucleotides read TGCGCCAGCAGTCCGGGAGAGAGGACTGAAGCTTTCTTT. Protein sequence: CASSPGERTEAFF.

The V gene is TRBV20-1, the J gene TRBJ1-6; maybe TRBD1 (5 bases). The CDR3 extends over 15 amino acids. Germline loops: CDR1 DFQATT, CDR2 SNEGSKA (reference sequence). V was pared by 5 bases and J by 10 bases, with 21 bases between. CDR3 loop: CSALRAADSYSPLHF. The CDR3 DNA reads TGCAGTGCTTTGAGGGCGGCAGACAGTTACTCACCCCTCCACTTT.

This clonotype appeared many times. V and J are TRBV9 and TRBJ1-1; 8 bases match TRBD1. This CDR3 is 15 amino acids long. Per the germline V gene, CDR1 is SGDLS and CDR2 is YYNGEE. The V segment lost 4 bases and the J segment 6 bases; nucleotides outside the gene matches: 11. In DNA form, the CDR3 reads TGTGCCAGCAGCCCACCGACAGGGGCAAGCTCTGAAGCTTTCTTT. Encoded protein: CASSPPTGASSEAFF. Full variable domain (outside the CDR3, taken from reference TRBV9 and TRBJ1-1): DSGVTQTPKHLITATGQRVTLRCSPRSGDLSVYWYQQSLDQGLQFLIQYYNGEERAKGNILERFSAQQFPDLHSELNLSSLELGDSALYFCASSPPTGASSEAFFGQGTRLTVV.

This clonotype has more than one count but fewer than ten. This chain uses TRBV7-9 with TRBJ1-3, with D unresolved. The CDR3 consists of 16 residues. The ends were cut back, 5 bases at V and 2 bases at J, with 16 bases in the middle. Germline V gives CDR1 SEHNR, CDR2 FQNEAQ (reference sequence). CDR3 DNA: TGTGCCAGCAGCCCAAGTCTTTCCTCGCCTGGAAACACCATATATTTT. Amino acid sequence: CASSPSLSSPGNTIYF.

This chain joins TRBV7-6 and TRBJ2-5; D perhaps matches TRBD1 (8 bases). CDR1 and CDR2 from the germline V gene are SGHVS and FNYEAQ. The CDR3 contains 15 residues. Between the trimmed V and J ends, which lost 5 bases and 5 bases, there was a span of 18 bases. Written as DNA, the CDR3 is TGTGCCAGCAGCCGAGACAGGGGAGGGGGGGAGACCCAGTACTTC. Residues: CASSRDRGGGETQYF.

There are many counts of this clonotype. V is TRBV2 and J is TRBJ2-5; D is uncertain. Germline V gene data show CDR1 as SNHLY and CDR2 as FYNNEI. The CDR3 sequence is 14 residues long. The germline V and J ends were trimmed by 4 bases and 0 bases, with 9 bases remaining between them. This CDR3 reads CASSAWTDQETQYF. CDR3 nucleotides: TGTGCCAGCAGTGCCTGGACGGACCAAGAGACCCAGTACTTC.

The rearrangement links TRBV9 to TRBJ2-6; perhaps TRBD1 as D (5 bases). The germline CDR1 and CDR2 sequences are SGDLS and YYNGEE. The CDR3 length is 14 residues. V was clipped by 0 bases and J by 13 bases, with 14 bases between them. CDR3: CASSVAVGASVLTF. As DNA, the CDR3 is TGTGCCAGCAGCGTAGCCGTTGGGGCCAGTGTCCTGACTTTC.

This clonotype showed up many times. The rearrangement joins TRBV29-1 to TRBJ1-3; D might be TRBD1 (5 bases). From germline, CDR1 is SQVTM and CDR2 ANQGSEA. This CDR3 is built from 15 residues. The V end lost 4 bases, the J end lost 2 bases, and 15 bases lay between the germline ends. The CDR3 coding sequence is TGCAGCGTTGGCGGATCAGGGTTAACTGGAAACACCATATATTTT. Encoded protein: CSVGGSGLTGNTIYF.

About this clonotype itself: The junction differs from germline at one of its ends, possibly a read error. V is TRBV7-6 and J is TRBJ2-5, with a weak D call TRBD2 (6 bases). The CDR3 has 13 residues. The germline V gene encodes CDR1 SGHVS and CDR2 FNYEAQ. The CDR3: CVSSLGTLETQYF. In nucleotides, the CDR3 is TGTGTCAGCAGCTTAGGGACTCTGGAGACCCAGTACTTC.

This clonotype has a single count. The J gene is TRBJ1-2, the V gene TRBV2; 10 bases align to TRBD1. Germline-derived CDR1 and CDR2 are SNHLY and FYNNEI. The length of the CDR3 is 14 residues. V gave up 2 bases and J gave up 8 bases; unmatched junction bases: 5. The CDR3 region has the DNA TGTGCCAGCAGTGAAAAGAGGGACAGGGGAGGCTACACCTTC. This codes for CASSEKRDRGGYTF.

This chain uses TRBV5-1 with TRBJ1-6, with 10 bases matching TRBD1. The ends lost 4 bases at V and 0 bases at J; junction bases unmatched: 4. The germline gives CDR1 SGHRS, CDR2 YFSETQ. The CDR3 extends over 17 amino acids. The DNA for the CDR3 is TGCGCCAGCAGCCCGGGACAGGGGAGCTCCTATAATTCACCCCTCCACTTT. Translation gives CASSPGQGSSYNSPLHF. Looking up the rest from reference TRBV5-1 and TRBJ1-6 gives the full variable domain: KAGVTQTPRYLIKTRGQQVTLSCSPISGHRSVSWYQQTPGQGLQFLFEYFSETQRNKGNFPGRFSGRQFSNSRSEMNVSTLELGDSALYLCASSPGQGSSYNSPLHFGNGTRLTVT.

The V gene is TRBV13, the J gene TRBJ2-2; 7 bases are shared with TRBD1. J gave up 3 bases and V 6 bases, and 7 bases lay outside the gene matches. This CDR3 is built from 15 residues. CDR1 and CDR2 from the germline V gene are PRHDT and FYEKMQ (reference sequence). The CDR3 is CASRGGRGHTGELFF. CDR3 DNA: TGTGCCAGCAGAGGGGGCAGGGGCCACACCGGGGAGCTGTTTTTT.

In the case of this clonotype: This may be a read error: a much more frequent sequence differs by one nucleotide. The chain combines TRBV24-1 with TRBJ2-7, with 8 bases aligning to TRBD2. V was clipped by 5 bases and J by 5 bases; unmatched bases: 7. The CDR3 sequence is 14 residues long. Germline CDR1 reads KGHDR; CDR2 reads SFDVKD. CDR3 residues: CATSGGAGDHEQYF. The CDR3 DNA reads as TGTGCCACCAGTGGGGGAGCGGGGGACCACGAGCAGTACTTC.

V and J are TRBV12-3 or TRBV12-4 and TRBJ2-5; 8 nucleotides align to TRBD1. The junction had 4 bases not matched to a gene; V was cut back by 6 bases and J by 7 bases. The CDR3 contains 12 residues. The CDR3 loop is CASRRGQGTQYF. The CDR3 nucleotides read TGTGCCAGCAGGCGCGGACAGGGGACCCAGTACTTC.

Worth noting for this clonotype: The junction and the germline gene differ at one end; a read error may be behind it. This chain links TRBV10-3 with TRBJ1-6; 7 nucleotides match TRBD1. Germline lookup yields CDR1 ENHRY and CDR2 SYGVKD. This CDR3 is built from 16 residues. CDR3 in amino acids: CASSEGTESYNSPLHF. CDR3 DNA sequence: TGTGCCAGCAGTGAAGGGACAGAAAGTTATAATTCACCCCTCCACTTT.

The table lists this clonotype with many counts. The rearrangement uses TRBV24-1 and TRBJ2-2, with D unresolved. The CDR3 is 16 residues long. Trimming stripped 0 bases from V and 2 bases from J, with 9 bases between. Germline loops: CDR1 KGHDR, CDR2 SFDVKD. The CDR3 region is CATSDLQAANTGELFF. The CDR3 nucleotides read TGTGCCACCAGTGATTTGCAGGCGGCTAACACCGGGGAGCTGTTTTTT.